These 18 T cell receptor beta chains came from one sample sequenced in a study of OX40 agonist ivuxolimab in advanced cancers. Clones were sequenced by immunoSEQ multiplex PCR, and TCRdb holds only the in-frame ones, with some missing. Found here are roughly 49,000 clones, about 88% of them singletons; the top ten hold approximately 52%. This sample comprised CD4+ or CD8+ T cells sorted from blood, obtained in a trial of the OX40 agonist ivuxolimab. The source is an adult with an advanced solid tumor such as melanoma, head and neck, liver or kidney cancer.

The rearrangement links TRBV2 to TRBJ2-3; no clear D gene. V dropped 5 bases and J dropped 6 bases, with 9 bases sitting between them. CDR1 SNHLY and CDR2 FYNNEI come from the germline V gene. This CDR3 has 12 amino acids. CDR3 nucleotide sequence: TGTGCCAGCAGTACAGTAGCCGATACGCAGTATTTT. Encoded protein: CASSTVADTQYF.

The CDR3: CASIGNTGELFF. The DNA for the CDR3 is TGTGCCAGCATCGGGAACACCGGGGAGCTGTTTTTT. J is TRBJ2-2 and V is TRBV6-6; unclear D gene. The CDR3 covers 12 residues. V lost 7 bases and J 1 base, leaving 4 bases between the germline ends. Germline CDR1 and CDR2: MNHNY and SVGAGI (reference sequence).

This chain's CDR3 is CASRAGGGTLYEQYF. In DNA form, the CDR3 reads TGTGCCAGCAGGGCAGGAGGGGGGACCCTTTACGAGCAGTACTTC. The J gene is TRBJ2-7, the V gene TRBV27, with D perhaps TRBD1 or TRBD2 (6 bases each). Trimming took off 6 bases at V and 4 bases at J, with 19 bases between the two ends. The V gene's germline CDR1 is MNHEY and CDR2 SMNVEV (reference sequence). There are 15 residues in the CDR3.

The V call is TRBV6-5, the J call TRBJ2-1; 7 nucleotides align to TRBD1. V lost 4 bases and J lost 5; bases outside the gene matches: 5. The CDR3 extends over 14 amino acids. Germline CDR1 reads MNHEY; CDR2 reads SVGAGI. The CDR3 nucleotides read TGTGCCAGCAGTTGGAGGACAGGACACAATGAGCAGTTCTTC. It codes for CASSWRTGHNEQFF.

This chain connects TRBV28 to TRBJ2-3; D is perhaps TRBD2 (6 bases). The length of the CDR3 is 14 residues. Germline V gene sequence: CDR1 MDHEN, CDR2 SYDVKM. The germline V and J ends were trimmed by 2 bases and 1 base, with 7 bases remaining between them. The CDR3 sequence: CASSLPSGTDTQYF. The CDR3 nucleotides are TGTGCCAGCAGTTTACCTAGCGGCACAGATACGCAGTATTTT.

The chain links TRBV7-3 to TRBJ1-5, with D uncertain. Germline CDR1 and CDR2: SGHTA and FQGTGA. Between the trimmed V and J ends, which lost 2 bases and 4 bases, there was a span of 3 bases. The CDR3 consists of 12 residues. The CDR3 DNA reads as TGTGCCAGCAGCTTAGGGAATCAGCCCCAGCATTTT. It is translated as CASSLGNQPQHF. The variable domain in full, completed from reference TRBV7-3 and TRBJ1-5, reads GAGVSQTPSNKVTEKGKYVELRCDPISGHTALYWYRQSLGQGPEFLIYFQGTGAADDSGLPNDRFFAVRPEGSVSTLKIQRTERGDSAVYLCASSLGNQPQHFGDGTRLSIL.

The table lists this clone with a few counts. The CDR3 DNA is TGTGCCAGCAGCCAGCGTGACACAGATCAGCCCCAGCATTTT. This codes for CASSQRDTDQPQHF. The V and J genes are TRBV16 and TRBJ1-5; D gene ambiguous. From germline, CDR1 is KGHSY and CDR2 FQNENV. CDR3 size: 14 residues. The V gene lost 3 bases and the J gene lost 5 bases, with 11 bases spanning the gap.

This chain links TRBV2 with TRBJ1-1, with a weak D call TRBD1 (6 bases). This CDR3 has 12 amino acids. V gave up 6 bases and J gave up 6 bases, with 11 bases separating them. Germline CDR1 reads SNHLY; CDR2 reads FYNNEI. The CDR3 DNA reads as TGTGCCAGCAGCCGATCAGGGGCTGAAGCTTTCTTT. Translating it yields CASSRSGAEAFF.

The rearrangement links TRBV6-5 to TRBJ2-5; D uncertain. In germline, CDR1 is MNHEY, CDR2 SVGAGI. CDR3 length equals 13 residues. The V end was cut by 2 bases, the J end by 0 bases, with 4 bases between. Here the CDR3 reads CASSYGDQETQYF. Here the CDR3 DNA reads TGTGCCAGCAGTTACGGGGACCAAGAGACCCAGTACTTC.

The CDR3 spells CASSVRDRVQGEQFF. DNA for the CDR3: TGTGCCAGCAGCGTAAGGGACAGGGTGCAAGGTGAGCAGTTCTTC. The genes are TRBV9 and TRBJ2-1, with 9 bases fitting TRBD1. The CDR3 runs 15 residues. The germline gives CDR1 SGDLS, CDR2 YYNGEE. V shed 1 base and J 9 bases; nucleotides not matched to a gene: 8.

The chain combines TRBV12-5 with TRBJ2-1, with a weak D call TRBD1 (5 bases). V was shortened by 4 bases and J by 4 bases, with 11 bases between the two germline ends. Germline assignment: CDR1 LGHNT and CDR2 FRNRAP. The CDR3 is made up of 14 amino acids. The CDR3 DNA reads as TGTGCTAGTGGTTCGCAAACAGGTTACAATGAGCAGTTCTTC. Protein: CASGSQTGYNEQFF.

The chain couples TRBV7-9 to TRBJ1-6; 7 nucleotides agree with TRBD1. The CDR3 runs to 16 residues. The germline V gene encodes CDR1 SEHNR and CDR2 FQNEAQ (reference sequence). With V trimmed by 4 bases and J by 9 bases, 12 bases remained unmatched. In DNA form, the CDR3 reads TGTGCCAGCAGCTCCCTCCTAACAGGGGAAGGTTCACCCCTCCACTTT. Translation: CASSSLLTGEGSPLHF.

J is TRBJ2-7 and V is TRBV10-3, with 16 bases fitting TRBD2. This CDR3 contains 18 residues. Looked up from germline, CDR1 is ENHRY and CDR2 is SYGVKD. V dropped 1 base and J dropped 1; count of bases not matched to a gene: 4. The CDR3 loop is CAISELGLAGGRSYEQYF. In nucleotides, the CDR3 is TGTGCCATCAGTGAGTTGGGACTAGCGGGAGGGAGGTCCTACGAGCAGTACTTC.

This rearrangement joins TRBV11-2 to TRBJ2-5; D is undetermined. CDR1 is SGHAT and CDR2 is FQNNGV in the germline V gene. The CDR3 is 11 amino acids. V was clipped by 5 bases and J by 2 bases, with 3 bases between them. CDR3 sequence: CASSRQETQYF. The CDR3 DNA reads TGTGCCAGCAGCCGTCAAGAGACCCAGTACTTC. Together with reference TRBV11-2 and TRBJ2-5, the CDR3 gives the full variable domain: EAGVAQSPRYKIIEKRQSVAFWCNPISGHATLYWYQQILGQGPKLLIQFQNNGVVDDSQLPKDRFSAERLKGVDSTLKIQPAKLEDSAVYLCASSRQETQYFGPGTRLLVL.

This clone was observed once. The CDR3 loop reads CASSEAQEGSTDTQYF. In DNA form, the CDR3 reads TGTGCCAGCAGTGAAGCGCAAGAAGGCAGCACAGATACGCAGTATTTT. The chain has TRBV6-1 and TRBJ2-3; D unclear. The germline CDR1 and CDR2 sequences are MNHNS and SASEGT. The CDR3 contains 16 residues. Trimming stripped 0 bases from V and 0 bases from J, with 10 bases between.

V gene TRBV19 combines with J gene TRBJ1-5; D remains ambiguous. With 2 bases removed from V and 7 bases from J, the gap between germline ends came to 15 bases. The CDR3 has 15 residues. Germline loops: CDR1 LNHDA, CDR2 SQIVND (reference sequence). The CDR3 nucleotides read TGTGCCAGTAGTATAACGGGAGAGGGTGGCCAGCCCCAGCATTTT. Protein: CASSITGEGGQPQHF. The full variable domain, rest sourced from reference TRBV19 and TRBJ1-5, is DGGITQSPKYLFRKEGQNVTLSCEQNLNHDAMYWYRQDPGQGLRLIYYSQIVNDFQKGDIAEGYSVSREKKESFPLTVTSAQKNPTAFYLCASSITGEGGQPQHFGDGTRLSIL.

The rearrangement links TRBV10-1 to TRBJ1-2; D might be TRBD1 (5 bases). Per the germline V gene, CDR1 is WNHNN and CDR2 is SYGVQD (reference sequence). V lost 0 bases and J lost 3, with 5 bases in between. The CDR3 loop spans 13 amino acids. CDR3 loop: CASSESGDYGYTF. The CDR3 DNA reads TGCGCCAGCAGTGAGTCGGGGGACTATGGCTACACCTTC.

The V call is TRBV27, the J call TRBJ2-7, with TRBD1 matching over 7 bases. The CDR3 contains 13 residues. V trimming: 6 bases; J trimming: 3 bases; junction bases outside the gene matches: 5. Germline V gene lookup returns CDR1 MNHEY and CDR2 SMNVEV (reference sequence). CDR3 DNA: TGTGCCAGCAGCCCGGGACAGAGCTACGAGCAGTACTTC. Its translation: CASSPGQSYEQYF.